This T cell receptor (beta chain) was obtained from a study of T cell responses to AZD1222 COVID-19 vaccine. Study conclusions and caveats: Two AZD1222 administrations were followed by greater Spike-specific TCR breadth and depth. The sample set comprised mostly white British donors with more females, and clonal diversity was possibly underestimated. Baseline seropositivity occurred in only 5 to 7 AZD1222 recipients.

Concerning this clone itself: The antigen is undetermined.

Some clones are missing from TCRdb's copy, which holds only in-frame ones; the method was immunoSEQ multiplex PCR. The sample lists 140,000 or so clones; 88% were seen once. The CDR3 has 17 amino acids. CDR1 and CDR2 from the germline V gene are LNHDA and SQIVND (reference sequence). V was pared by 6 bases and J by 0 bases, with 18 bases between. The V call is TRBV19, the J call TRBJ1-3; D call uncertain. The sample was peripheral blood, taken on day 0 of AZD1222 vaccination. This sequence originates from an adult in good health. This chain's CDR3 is CASSPSSTVLSGNTIYF. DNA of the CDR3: TGTGCCAGTAGCCCCTCCTCGACTGTTCTCTCTGGAAACACCATATATTTT.